This T cell receptor (beta chain) appears in the sequencing data of a study of blood T cells in healthy people across ages. The overall study: The capture of about one barcoded beta molecule per two T cells was achieved by template switching.

It was with a sample-barcoded 5' primer and a J-beta primer mix that a second PCR of roughly 7 to 12 cycles was run. MiXCR, run by TCRdb on the 5' RACE reads, gives a single entry per CDR3 protein. The sample records around 800,000 distinct CDR3 sequences, roughly 26% being singletons. Details on this clonotype: Its antigen is unidentified.

Whole-study results and caveats: The recorded TCR beta diversity per million T cells decreased in a roughly linear manner with age.

In terms of origin and age, donors were healthy Caucasian individuals from Russia aged about 6 to 90. V was clipped by 3 bases and J by 0 bases; unmatched bases: 13. The CDR3 contains 19 residues. Germline CDR1 SGHRS, CDR2 YFSETQ. The same sample was also studied in work on T cells of mothers and their children. That study reports: Overlap measured in related mother-child pairs was slightly, non-significantly higher than in unrelated pairs.

The source material was blood. The chain links TRBV5-1 to TRBJ2-5, with 11 bases identical to TRBD2. The sequence derives from a boy aged 10-17 years in good health. CDR3 bases: TGCGCCAGCAGCTCCAACCCTAGCGGGGGGTTCTCGTACCAAGAGACCCAGTACTTC. This codes for CASSSNPSGGFSYQETQYF.